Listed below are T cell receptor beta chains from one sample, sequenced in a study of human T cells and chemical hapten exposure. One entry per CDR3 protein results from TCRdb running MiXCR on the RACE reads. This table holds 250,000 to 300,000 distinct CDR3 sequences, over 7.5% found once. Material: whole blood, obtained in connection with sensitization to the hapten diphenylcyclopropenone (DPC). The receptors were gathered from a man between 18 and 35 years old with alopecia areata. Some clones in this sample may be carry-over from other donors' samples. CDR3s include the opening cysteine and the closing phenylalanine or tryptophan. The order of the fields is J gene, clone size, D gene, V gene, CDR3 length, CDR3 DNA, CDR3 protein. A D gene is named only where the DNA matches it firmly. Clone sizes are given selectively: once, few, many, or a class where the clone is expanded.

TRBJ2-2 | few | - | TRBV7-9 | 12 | TGTGCCAGCAGCTCTCCGAGCAGGGAGCTGTTTTTT | CASSSPSRELFF
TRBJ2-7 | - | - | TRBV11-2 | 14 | TGTGCCAGCAGCTTAGGGGGCAGGGCCTACGAGCAGTACTTC | CASSLGGRAYEQYF
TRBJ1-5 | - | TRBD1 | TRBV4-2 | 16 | TGTGCCAGCAGCCTAAACAGGGGAGGTAGCAATCAGCCCCAGCATTTT | CASSLNRGGSNQPQHF
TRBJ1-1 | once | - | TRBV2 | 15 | TGTGCCAGCAGTGAGGAAGGTTACGGCGGCACTGAAGCTTTCTTT | CASSEEGYGGTEAFF
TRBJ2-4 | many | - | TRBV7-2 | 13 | TGTGCCAGCAGCTTAGGTCCGAGGCTGCTTCAGTACTTC | CASSLGPRLLQYF
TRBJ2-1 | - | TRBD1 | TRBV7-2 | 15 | TGTGCCAGCAGCCTAGGACAGGGGGCAAGCGATGAGCAGTTCTTC | CASSLGQGASDEQFF
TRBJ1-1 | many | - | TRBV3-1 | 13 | TGTGCCAGCAGCCAAGATCAGGGGCCTGAAGCTTTCTTT | CASSQDQGPEAFF
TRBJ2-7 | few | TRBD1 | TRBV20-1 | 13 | TGCAGTGCCAGGGACAGGGGGTATAGGGAGCAGTACTTC | CSARDRGYREQYF
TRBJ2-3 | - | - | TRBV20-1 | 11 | TGCAGTGCTCGTACCCCAGATACGCAGTATTTT | CSARTPDTQYF
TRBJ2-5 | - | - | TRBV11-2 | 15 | TGTGCCAGCAGCTCACGATTGAGGTACCAAGAGACCCAGTACTTC | CASSSRLRYQETQYF
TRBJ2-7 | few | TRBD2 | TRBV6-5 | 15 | TGTGCCAGCAGTTACTCGATAGGACTAGCCCACGAGCAGTACTTC | CASSYSIGLAHEQYF
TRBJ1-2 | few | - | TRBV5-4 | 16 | TGTGCCAGCAGCCCAGAAAGAGGGCGCCCCGTCTATGGCTACACCTTC | CASSPERGRPVYGYTF
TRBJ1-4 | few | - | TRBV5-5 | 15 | TGTGCCAGCAGCTCCATGTCGGCTGGTGGGGAAAAACTGTTTTTT | CASSSMSAGGEKLFF
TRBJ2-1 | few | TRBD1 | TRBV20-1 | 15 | TGCAGTGCCCAGAGAGGGGACAGAGCCTACAATGAGCAGTTCTTC | CSAQRGDRAYNEQFF
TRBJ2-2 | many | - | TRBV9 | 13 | TGTGCCAGCGCGATCCGGAACACCGGGGAGCTGTTTTTT | CASAIRNTGELFF
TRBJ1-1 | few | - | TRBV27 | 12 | TGTGCCAGCAGTTATGGGCCGGATGAAGCTTTCTTT | CASSYGPDEAFF
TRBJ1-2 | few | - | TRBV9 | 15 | TGTGCCAGCAGCGTAGGTCCGGGCGGCCACTATGGCTACACCTTC | CASSVGPGGHYGYTF
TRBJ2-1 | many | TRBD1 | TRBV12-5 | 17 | TGTGCTAGTGGTTTGGCCGGACAGGGTAACTCCTACAATGAGCAGTTCTTC | CASGLAGQGNSYNEQFF
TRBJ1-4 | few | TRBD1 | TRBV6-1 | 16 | TGTGCCAGCAGTGAAGGGCCGGGACAGGCGAATGAAAAACTGTTTTTT | CASSEGPGQANEKLFF
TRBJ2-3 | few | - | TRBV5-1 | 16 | TGCGCCAGCGGGCTGTCTAGACAGGCTAGCACAGATACGCAGTATTTT | CASGLSRQASTDTQYF
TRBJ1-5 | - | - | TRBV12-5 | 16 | TGTGCTAGTGGTCGCACCCTTGAAGACAGCAATCAGCCCCAGCATTTT | CASGRTLEDSNQPQHF
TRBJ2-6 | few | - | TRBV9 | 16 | TGTGCCAGCAGCGTAACGGGTAGCTCTGGGGCCAACGTCCTGACTTTC | CASSVTGSSGANVLTF
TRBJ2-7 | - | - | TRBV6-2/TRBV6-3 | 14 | TGTGCCAGCAGTAAAAGGACGGTCTCCTACGAGCAGTACTTC | CASSKRTVSYEQYF
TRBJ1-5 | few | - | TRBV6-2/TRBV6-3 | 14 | TGTGCCAGCAGCTCTACTGGAGGGGTTCAGCCCCAGCATTTT | CASSSTGGVQPQHF
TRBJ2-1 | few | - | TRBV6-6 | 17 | TGTGCCAGCAGTTTAGCCACTAGAGAGCCTTCCGGCAATGAGCAGTTCTTC | CASSLATREPSGNEQFF
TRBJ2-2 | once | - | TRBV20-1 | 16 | TGCAGTGCTGTCCCTTGGTGGGGGGATCGAACCGGGGAGCTGTTTTTT | CSAVPWWGDRTGELFF